These T cell receptor beta chains were read from a single sample in a study of blood T cell repertoires in COVID-19. Some clones are missing from TCRdb's copy, which holds only in-frame ones; the method was immunoSEQ multiplex PCR. The sample lists more than 140,000 clones; over 80% were seen once. The sequencing input was peripheral blood. Receptors were obtained from a human donor in a cohort sampled during active COVID-19. Both conserved end residues are part of each CDR3. D genes are given only for firm matches. The size of a clone is reported for some rows only, either as once, few or many, or as a class for expanded clones.

abundance: -
v_gene: TRBV6-6
j_gene: TRBJ2-3
d_gene: -
CDR3aa: CASSYHRGSTDTQYF
CDR3nt: TGTGCCAGCAGTTACCATCGCGGGAGCACAGATACGCAGTATTTT

abundance: -
v_gene: TRBV20-1
j_gene: TRBJ1-1
d_gene: -
CDR3aa: CSASDPNRSNTEAFF
CDR3nt: TGCAGTGCTAGTGACCCGAACAGGTCGAACACTGAAGCTTTCTTT

abundance: -
v_gene: TRBV28
j_gene: TRBJ1-1
d_gene: TRBD1
CDR3aa: CASSLTGTGVNTEAFF
CDR3nt: TGTGCCAGCAGTTTGACCGGGACAGGGGTGAACACTGAAGCTTTCTTT

abundance: -
v_gene: TRBV19
j_gene: TRBJ2-3
d_gene: TRBD2
CDR3aa: CASSLRAGSADTQYF
CDR3nt: TGTGCCAGTTCCCTTCGAGCGGGAAGTGCAGATACGCAGTATTTT

abundance: -
v_gene: TRBV19
j_gene: TRBJ2-1
d_gene: TRBD1
CDR3aa: CASSTGTGSHEQFF
CDR3nt: TGTGCCAGTAGTACGGGGACAGGGTCCCATGAGCAGTTCTTC

abundance: -
v_gene: TRBV11-2
j_gene: TRBJ2-1
d_gene: TRBD1
CDR3aa: CASRHTGDNEQFF
CDR3nt: TGTGCCAGCAGACACACAGGGGACAATGAGCAGTTCTTC

abundance: -
v_gene: TRBV18
j_gene: TRBJ2-4
d_gene: TRBD2
CDR3aa: CASSPTSGAAKNIQYF
CDR3nt: TGTGCCAGCTCACCCACTAGCGGGGCAGCCAAAAACATTCAGTACTTC

abundance: -
v_gene: TRBV5-6
j_gene: TRBJ1-6
d_gene: -
CDR3aa: CASSLVSQGNSPLHF
CDR3nt: TGTGCCAGCAGCTTGGTATCGCAGGGTAATTCACCCCTCCACTTT

abundance: -
v_gene: TRBV7-2
j_gene: TRBJ2-5
d_gene: TRBD2
CDR3aa: CASSLQRDFQETQYF
CDR3nt: TGTGCCAGCAGCCTTCAGCGGGACTTCCAAGAGACCCAGTACTTC

abundance: -
v_gene: TRBV27
j_gene: TRBJ2-3
d_gene: TRBD2
CDR3aa: CASSFREGGLYTQYF
CDR3nt: TGTGCCAGCAGTTTTCGGGAGGGGGGCCTATATACGCAGTATTTT

abundance: once
v_gene: TRBV5-1
j_gene: TRBJ2-7
d_gene: TRBD1
CDR3aa: CASRRGQGIYEQYF
CDR3nt: TGCGCCAGCAGACGCGGACAGGGAATCTACGAGCAGTACTTC

abundance: -
v_gene: TRBV12-3/TRBV12-4
j_gene: TRBJ1-1
d_gene: -
CDR3aa: CASSQGQYEAFF
CDR3nt: TGTGCCAGCAGCCAAGGACAGTATGAAGCTTTCTTT

abundance: once
v_gene: TRBV28
j_gene: TRBJ1-5
d_gene: -
CDR3aa: CASMRNQPQHF
CDR3nt: TGTGCCAGCATGAGGAATCAGCCCCAGCATTTT

abundance: -
v_gene: TRBV5-8
j_gene: TRBJ2-1
d_gene: TRBD2
CDR3aa: CASSLGLAGGNEQFF
CDR3nt: TGTGCCAGCAGCTTGGGACTAGCGGGAGGGAATGAGCAGTTCTTC

abundance: -
v_gene: TRBV6-4
j_gene: TRBJ2-2
d_gene: TRBD1
CDR3aa: CASSRYDRGSDTGELFF
CDR3nt: TGTGCCAGCAGTCGATACGACAGGGGGTCGGACACCGGGGAGCTGTTTTTT

abundance: -
v_gene: TRBV19
j_gene: TRBJ1-2
d_gene: TRBD1
CDR3aa: CASRHDRDYGYTF
CDR3nt: TGTGCCAGTAGGCATGACAGGGACTATGGCTACACCTTC

abundance: -
v_gene: TRBV4-1
j_gene: TRBJ2-3
d_gene: TRBD2
CDR3aa: CASSQDSAGGPADTQYF
CDR3nt: TGCGCCAGCAGCCAAGACTCAGCGGGAGGGCCCGCAGATACGCAGTATTTT

abundance: -
v_gene: TRBV9
j_gene: TRBJ2-3
d_gene: TRBD2
CDR3aa: CASSFRPGEGDTQYF
CDR3nt: TGTGCCAGCAGCTTCAGGCCGGGGGAGGGGGATACGCAGTATTTT

abundance: -
v_gene: TRBV28
j_gene: TRBJ2-3
d_gene: -
CDR3aa: CASQVGGFTDTQYF
CDR3nt: TGTGCCAGCCAAGTAGGGGGTTTCACAGATACGCAGTATTTT

abundance: -
v_gene: TRBV19
j_gene: TRBJ2-7
d_gene: -
CDR3aa: CASSIVWADEQYF
CDR3nt: TGTGCCAGTAGTATAGTGTGGGCTGACGAGCAGTACTTC

abundance: -
v_gene: TRBV14
j_gene: TRBJ1-2
d_gene: TRBD1
CDR3aa: CASSQRQGANYGYTF
CDR3nt: TGTGCCAGCAGCCAGAGACAGGGAGCTAACTATGGCTACACCTTC

abundance: -
v_gene: TRBV3-1/TRBV3-2
j_gene: TRBJ2-5
d_gene: TRBD1
CDR3aa: CASSPRTGRETQYF
CDR3nt: TGTGCCAGCAGCCCCAGGACAGGGAGAGAGACCCAGTACTTC

abundance: once
v_gene: TRBV30
j_gene: TRBJ1-1
d_gene: TRBD1
CDR3aa: CAWSLTTGETEAFF
CDR3nt: TGTGCCTGGAGTCTTACGACAGGGGAGACTGAAGCTTTCTTT

abundance: once
v_gene: TRBV7-2
j_gene: TRBJ2-7
d_gene: TRBD1
CDR3aa: CASSFNRQGYYEQYF
CDR3nt: TGTGCCAGCAGCTTCAATAGACAGGGGTACTACGAGCAGTACTTC

abundance: -
v_gene: TRBV9
j_gene: TRBJ2-2
d_gene: -
CDR3aa: CASSVGSSNTGELFF
CDR3nt: TGTGCCAGCAGCGTAGGGAGTTCGAACACCGGGGAGCTGTTTTTT

abundance: -
v_gene: TRBV7-7
j_gene: TRBJ2-7
d_gene: TRBD1
CDR3aa: CASSLGGTGDRGSEQYF
CDR3nt: TGTGCTAGCAGCTTAGGTGGGACCGGGGACAGGGGCAGCGAGCAGTACTTC

abundance: -
v_gene: TRBV2
j_gene: TRBJ2-1
d_gene: TRBD2
CDR3aa: CASSDPSGREQFF
CDR3nt: TGTGCCAGCAGTGACCCTAGCGGGAGGGAGCAGTTCTTC

abundance: -
v_gene: TRBV24-1
j_gene: TRBJ2-1
d_gene: -
CDR3aa: CATSDNSRGKDEQFF
CDR3nt: TGTGCCACCAGTGATAACTCTAGAGGTAAGGATGAGCAGTTCTTC

abundance: -
v_gene: TRBV5-6
j_gene: TRBJ1-2
d_gene: TRBD1
CDR3aa: CASSWGTGYGYTF
CDR3nt: TGTGCCAGCAGCTGGGGGACAGGGTATGGCTACACCTTC

abundance: -
v_gene: TRBV5-1
j_gene: TRBJ1-4
d_gene: TRBD1
CDR3aa: CASSNRGQGSEKLFF
CDR3nt: TGCGCCAGCAGTAATAGGGGACAGGGCTCCGAAAAACTGTTTTTT

abundance: -
v_gene: TRBV18
j_gene: TRBJ1-1
d_gene: TRBD1
CDR3aa: CASSGDRVNTEAFF
CDR3nt: TGTGCCAGCTCAGGGGACAGAGTGAACACTGAAGCTTTCTTT

abundance: few
v_gene: TRBV6-5
j_gene: TRBJ2-2
d_gene: -
CDR3aa: CASSRSHTAGELFF
CDR3nt: TGTGCCAGCTCCCGGTCCCATACGGCCGGGGAGCTGTTTTTT

abundance: -
v_gene: TRBV7-8
j_gene: TRBJ2-7
d_gene: TRBD1
CDR3aa: CASSLGQGIVYEQYF
CDR3nt: TGTGCCAGCAGCTTAGGACAGGGGATAGTGTACGAGCAGTACTTC

abundance: -
v_gene: TRBV3-1/TRBV3-2
j_gene: TRBJ2-7
d_gene: TRBD1
CDR3aa: CASSLDRGPTKEQYF
CDR3nt: TGTGCCAGCAGCCTCGACAGGGGGCCCACTAAGGAGCAGTACTTC

abundance: -
v_gene: TRBV2
j_gene: TRBJ1-2
d_gene: -
CDR3aa: CASSEGGFGGYTF
CDR3nt: TGTGCCAGCAGTGAGGGGGGGTTCGGTGGCTACACCTTC

abundance: -
v_gene: TRBV6-5
j_gene: TRBJ1-2
d_gene: TRBD1
CDR3aa: CASSYRQGVGYTF
CDR3nt: TGTGCCAGCAGTTATCGACAGGGTGTTGGCTACACCTTC

abundance: -
v_gene: TRBV7-9
j_gene: TRBJ2-1
d_gene: TRBD2
CDR3aa: CASNKLRGGRRSENEQFF
CDR3nt: TGTGCCAGCAATAAACTTCGGGGCGGGAGGAGGTCGGAGAATGAGCAGTTCTTC

abundance: few
v_gene: TRBV2
j_gene: TRBJ1-1
d_gene: -
CDR3aa: CASSVQGLTEAFF
CDR3nt: TGTGCCAGCAGTGTACAGGGTCTTACTGAAGCTTTCTTT

abundance: -
v_gene: TRBV27
j_gene: TRBJ2-7
d_gene: TRBD2
CDR3aa: CASRPLAGGPYEQYF
CDR3nt: TGTGCCAGCAGACCGCTAGCGGGAGGACCCTACGAGCAGTACTTC

abundance: -
v_gene: TRBV7-9
j_gene: TRBJ1-2
d_gene: -
CDR3aa: CASSLSGGGYTF
CDR3nt: TGTGCCAGCAGCTTAAGTGGAGGTGGCTACACCTTC